The 2 T cell receptor beta chains below all came from one sample that was sequenced in a study of blood T cell repertoires in COVID-19. Libraries were prepared by immunoSEQ multiplex PCR; TCRdb keeps only in-frame clonotypes and omits some of them. The sample includes 96,000 or so clones, more than 90% of them seen just once. What was sequenced was peripheral blood. The receptors originated from a man in his 60s with acute or convalescent COVID-19.

The chain employs TRBV5-1 and TRBJ2-3; D gene unclear. Deletions cut 0 bases from V and 0 bases from J, with 17 bases between. CDR1 and CDR2 (germline): SGHRS, YFSETQ. The CDR3 is made up of 18 amino acids. The DNA for the CDR3 is TGCGCCAGCAGCTTGGGCCCCGACAACCCCTCTAGCACAGATACGCAGTATTTT. This encodes CASSLGPDNPSSTDTQYF.

The V gene is TRBV6-5, the J gene TRBJ1-1; TRBD1 matches at 9 bases. In germline, CDR1 is MNHEY, CDR2 SVGAGI. The CDR3 is 15 residues long. J gave up 1 base and V 5 bases, and 5 bases lay outside the gene matches. CDR3 DNA sequence: TGTGCCAGCAGTCCCCCGGGACAGGGGAACACTGAAGCTTTCTTT. It is translated as CASSPPGQGNTEAFF.